The present T cell receptor (beta chain) was sequenced within a study of human T cells and chemical hapten exposure. For the study at large: Patch tests containing 0.01% DPC, applied to the upper back, were read at 6 days.

Time point here: pre-sensitization, week 0. Treatment of the sample: therapeutic diphenylcyclopropenone sensitization with weekly scalp DPC. The drawing of blood occurred before each patch test was applied. This CDR3 is built from 14 residues. With 1 base removed from V and 2 bases from J, the gap between germline ends came to 8 bases. CDR1 and CDR2 (germline): GTSNPN, SVGIG (reference sequence). TCRdb re-called the RACE reads with MiXCR, one entry per CDR3 protein. The table has tens of thousands of distinct CDR3 sequences, over 9.5% seen once. The TCR comes from a man younger than 45 with alopecia areata. Some clones in this sample may be carry-over from other donors' samples. The J gene is TRBJ2-2, the V gene TRBV30, with D tentatively TRBD1 (5 bases). This specimen was whole blood, taken in connection with sensitization to the hapten diphenylcyclopropenone (DPC). The CDR3 reads CAWSGQLNTGELFF. The CDR3 region has the DNA TGTGCCTGGAGTGGACAGCTAAACACCGGGGAGCTGTTTTTT.